The 17 T cell receptor beta chains below all came from one sample that was sequenced in a study of blood T cell repertoires in COVID-19. Libraries were prepared by immunoSEQ multiplex PCR; TCRdb keeps only in-frame clonotypes and omits some of them. The repertoire holds under 75,000 clones, 65% to 85% seen once, with 6.5% to 8.5% in the top ten. Material for sequencing was peripheral blood. These receptors all come from a man aged 60 to 69 with acute or convalescent COVID-19.

This chain links TRBV7-3 with TRBJ2-1; 7 bases align to TRBD2. This CDR3 comprises 14 residues. The germline CDR1 and CDR2 sequences are SGHTA and FQGTGA. V lost 4 bases to trimming and J lost 7 bases; unmatched junction nucleotides: 7. Here the CDR3 reads CASSSSGGPNEQFF. CDR3 nucleotide sequence: TGTGCCAGCAGCTCCTCGGGAGGACCTAATGAGCAGTTCTTC.

V is TRBV5-1 and J is TRBJ2-3, with D maybe TRBD1 (5 bases). This CDR3 has 15 residues. CDR1 is SGHRS, CDR2 YFSETQ, per germline. The V gene lost 1 base and the J gene lost 1 base, with 10 bases spanning the gap. The CDR3 DNA is TGCGCCAGCAGCTTGCAAGGGGAACGCACAGATACGCAGTATTTT. It encodes CASSLQGERTDTQYF.

The V call is TRBV28, the J call TRBJ2-1; TRBD1 matches at 9 bases. The V gene's germline CDR1 is MDHEN and CDR2 SYDVKM. CDR3 length: 15 residues. Trimming took 6 bases from V and 4 from J; bases not matched to a gene: 7. The CDR3 DNA sequence: TGTGCCAGCAGGACGGACAGGGGAAAATACAATGAGCAGTTCTTC. This translates into CASRTDRGKYNEQFF. The full variable domain, its missing parts supplied by reference TRBV28 and TRBJ2-1, is DVKVTQSSRYLVKRTGEKVFLECVQDMDHENMFWYRQDPGLGLRLIYFSYDVKMKEKGDIPEGYSVSREKKERFSLILESASTNQTSMYLCASRTDRGKYNEQFFGPGTRLTVL.

This chain links TRBV10-3 with TRBJ1-2; unclear D gene. CDR1 ENHRY and CDR2 SYGVKD come from the germline V gene. This CDR3 contains 15 residues. The germline V and J ends were trimmed by 2 bases and 4 bases, with 14 bases remaining between them. The chain's CDR3 is CAISEPSREGYGYTF. The DNA for the CDR3 is TGTGCCATCAGTGAGCCAAGTCGGGAGGGCTATGGCTACACCTTC.

The CDR3 protein is CASSLGGPYSYEQYF. CDR3 sequence (DNA): TGTGCCAGCAGCTTAGGTGGGCCATACTCCTACGAGCAGTACTTC. The chain couples TRBV7-9 to TRBJ2-7; D gene unclear. The CDR3 has 15 amino acids. Germline V lookup: CDR1 SEHNR, CDR2 FQNEAQ (reference sequence). The V and J ends lost 1 base and 0 bases respectively, with 10 bases between them.

This chain uses TRBV5-1 with TRBJ1-4, with D maybe TRBD1 (5 bases). V dropped 3 bases and J dropped 3 bases, with 9 bases sitting between them. Looked up from germline, CDR1 is SGHRS and CDR2 is YFSETQ. CDR3 length: 14 amino acids. The CDR3 region has the DNA TGCGCCAGCAGCTCTCAGGGCCCTAATGAAAAACTGTTTTTT. As protein: CASSSQGPNEKLFF.

The chain uses TRBV5-1 and TRBJ2-3; TRBD2 matches 7 bases. CDR1 is SGHRS, CDR2 YFSETQ, per germline. After removal of 6 bases from V and 5 bases from J, the junction contained 9 bases not matched to a gene. This CDR3 spans 14 amino acids. The CDR3 spells CASTAGLGRDTQYF. The CDR3, as DNA: TGCGCCAGCACAGCGGGACTCGGAAGAGATACGCAGTATTTT.

The chain recombines TRBV6-5 with TRBJ2-7; tentative D call: TRBD2 (5 bases). Germline V CDR1 and CDR2: MNHEY, SVGAGI. This CDR3 has 14 residues. With 4 bases removed from V and 2 bases from J, the gap between germline ends came to 12 bases. CDR3 region: CASSWERGPYEQYF. CDR3 DNA sequence: TGTGCCAGCAGTTGGGAGAGAGGGCCCTACGAGCAGTACTTC.

This chain links TRBV3-1 (or the pseudogene TRBV3-2) with TRBJ1-3; 9 nucleotides match TRBD1. Per the germline V gene, CDR1 is LGHDT and CDR2 is YNNKEL (reference sequence). The CDR3 runs to 15 residues. Trimming removed 4 bases from V and 4 bases from J; junction bases left unmatched: 5. The DNA of the CDR3 is TGTGCCAGCAGCCCACAGGGGGCGGTAGGAAACACCATATATTTT. Protein sequence: CASSPQGAVGNTIYF.

V and J are TRBV2 and TRBJ1-2; 10 bases match TRBD1. The CDR3 has 14 amino acids. Germline CDR1 reads SNHLY; CDR2 reads FYNNEI. With 6 bases clipped from V and 7 bases from J, the junction kept 8 bases outside the gene matches. The CDR3, as DNA: TGTGCCAGCAGACCGGGACAGGGGCGAAGTGGCTACACCTTC. Translated, it gives CASRPGQGRSGYTF.

This chain links TRBV7-9 with TRBJ1-1, with D tentatively TRBD1 (5 bases). This CDR3 has 13 residues. In germline, CDR1 is SEHNR, CDR2 FQNEAQ (reference sequence). V lost 5 bases to trimming and J lost 12 bases, with 19 bases between them. The CDR3 DNA follows: TGTGCCAGCAGCCATGACAGTCCGACGATGTCTTTCTTT. Protein product: CASSHDSPTMSFF.

The chain carries TRBV5-6 and TRBJ1-4; D not resolved. Between the trimmed V and J ends, which lost 2 bases and 8 bases, there was a span of 19 bases. This CDR3 has 16 residues. The germline CDR1 and CDR2 sequences are SGHDT and YYEEEE. The CDR3 region has the DNA TGTGCCAGCAGCTTTCACCAGGTAGGAGGAAACGAAAAACTGTTTTTT. It encodes CASSFHQVGGNEKLFF.

This clone showed up just once. The rearrangement joins TRBV6-5 to TRBJ1-2; unclear D gene. The germline gives CDR1 MNHEY, CDR2 SVGAGI. The CDR3 is made up of 14 amino acids. With 0 bases removed from V and 7 bases from J, the gap between germline ends came to 12 bases. CDR3 in amino acids: CASSYSAGKGGYTF. The CDR3 DNA reads as TGTGCCAGCAGTTACTCCGCAGGAAAAGGTGGCTACACCTTC.

The CDR3 bases are TGTGCCAGCACCGGGGGGGCGGTCGGGGAGCTGTTTTTT. The encoded protein is CASTGGAVGELFF. V gene TRBV28 combines with J gene TRBJ2-2; 8 bases are a match to TRBD2. This CDR3 spans 13 amino acids. Germline V gene sequence: CDR1 MDHEN, CDR2 SYDVKM. J was trimmed by 7 bases and V by 7 bases; bases with no gene match: 5.

J is TRBJ1-5 and V is TRBV29-1, with D possibly TRBD1 on 6 matching bases. Germline CDR1 reads SQVTM; CDR2 reads ANQGSEA. V lost 4 bases to trimming and J lost 6 bases, with 19 bases between them. The CDR3 is made up of 15 amino acids. The CDR3 nucleotides are TGCAGCGTTGCCGTCGAGAACAGGGCTGGTCAGCCCCAGCATTTT. Amino acids: CSVAVENRAGQPQHF.

The chain couples TRBV12-5 to TRBJ1-1, with D perhaps TRBD1 (6 bases). Trimming cost V 5 bases and J 2 bases, with 12 bases left between them. This CDR3 spans 14 amino acids. Germline V CDR1 and CDR2: LGHNT, FRNRAP. CDR3: CASGPGTTNTEAFF. Here the CDR3 DNA reads TGTGCTAGTGGTCCCGGGACAACAAACACTGAAGCTTTCTTT.

This chain links TRBV5-1 with TRBJ2-5; 8 bases align to TRBD1. V lost 4 bases to trimming and J lost 1 base; unmatched junction nucleotides: 6. Per germline, CDR1 SGHRS and CDR2 YFSETQ. The CDR3 length is 15 residues. CDR3 sequence reads: CASSDTGQAQETQYF. The DNA for the CDR3 is TGCGCCAGCAGCGACACGGGACAGGCCCAAGAGACCCAGTACTTC.